This T cell receptor beta chain was observed in a study of post-analysis software for immune sequencing data (dated by TCRdb to between 2014 and 2017). For the study in its entirety: Relapsing-remitting, secondary progressive and progressive-relapsing multiple sclerosis were recorded as disease courses, and subtype annotation was lacking for some patients. Patient repertoires were compared against ten to twelve previously published healthy control repertoires from donors aged about 6 to 26 years. A subset of samples was prepared in parallel using single-end sample barcoding, then pooled and co-amplified after Illumina adapter ligation. On the study overall, not on this receptor specifically: The multiple sclerosis patient group was slightly younger than the control group. When samples were clustered directly using the F measure, samples prepared in the same batch co-clustered strongly, which prompted a batch-effect correction. Normalized Chao1 diversity was significantly lower in multiple sclerosis patients than controls, suggesting substantial peripheral T-cell clonal expansion.

The library was obtained by PCR. The data were produced on an Illumina HiSeq 2500. To reduce PCR and sequencing biases, unique molecular identifiers were built into the TCR beta cDNA libraries. Every 1 to 10 million input T cells yielded about 500,000 cDNA molecules, meaning each molecule approximated one T cell. The patient libraries were prepared and sequenced using the same protocol as the earlier healthy control dataset. Within a given batch, samples were prepared together, multiplexed and sequenced on the same HiSeq lane. The published analysis was carried out like this. Raw barcoded reads were processed with MIGEC, and single-read molecular identifier groups were discarded before consensus assembly and CDR3 extraction. Clonotype tables were post-analysed with VDJtools, normalizing diversity by down-sampling all datasets to the smallest sample size. To correct batch-related cross-sample contamination, repertoire overlap clustering matched CDR3 amino acid sequences but not nucleotide sequences. The public reads were reprocessed in TCRdb via fastp at Q25 and MiXCR, keeping in-frame beta chains. Merged by CDR3 protein, the rows form single entries marked with the most common genes and DNA. What appears here as the V and J calls and clone size reflects TCRdb's work, not the paper's. For this sample there are under 900,000 distinct CDR3 sequences; roughly 58% appear just once. Under 6% of the sample goes to the ten largest clones.

TCR beta repertoires were profiled from peripheral blood of 13 young patients with multiple sclerosis to demonstrate the VDJtools post-analysis software. Multiple sclerosis patients were children and adolescents aged about 6 to 15 years. About this clonotype: The target of this receptor is not known. No per-base quality is available; no much larger clone lies one base away.

The sequencing sample was made of blood. The TCR was taken from a girl under 18 with multiple sclerosis.

The sequenced DNA is TGCGCCAGCAGCTTGGGGGCGGCAGCGAACACCGGGGAGCTGTTTTTT. This yields the protein CASSLGAAANTGELFF. The V and J genes are TRBV5-1 and TRBJ2-2; no D gene call is confident. The germline V gene supplies CDR1 SGHRS and CDR2 YFSETQ. The junction shows trimming of 0 bases on V and 0 bases on J, plus 9 bases between the germline ends. The CDR3 covers 16 residues, taking in both the cysteine and the phenylalanine. The retained sequence is limited to the CDR3, 48 bases, with the frame set at the first base.